This T cell receptor beta chain was documented in a study of blood T cell repertoires in COVID-19. Study details: From T cells, B-cell-depleted T cells, or PBMCs came the material, which was cDNA or gDNA.

Profiled with immunoSEQ multiplex PCR; TCRdb holds only in-frame clones, not every one. This table has approximately 140,000 clones, about four fifths appearing once. The CDR3 runs to 12 residues. CDR1 is SGHNT, CDR2 YYREEE, per germline (reference sequence). V dropped 3 bases and J dropped 2 bases, with 5 bases sitting between them. This clone came up a few times. The TCR comes from a man aged 25-45 years with COVID-19, enrolled during active disease. V and J are TRBV5-4 and TRBJ1-1; no firm D call. The material sequenced was peripheral blood. The CDR3 DNA follows: TGTGCCAGCAGCTCAGGTAACACTGAAGCTTTCTTT. Encoded protein: CASSSGNTEAFF.